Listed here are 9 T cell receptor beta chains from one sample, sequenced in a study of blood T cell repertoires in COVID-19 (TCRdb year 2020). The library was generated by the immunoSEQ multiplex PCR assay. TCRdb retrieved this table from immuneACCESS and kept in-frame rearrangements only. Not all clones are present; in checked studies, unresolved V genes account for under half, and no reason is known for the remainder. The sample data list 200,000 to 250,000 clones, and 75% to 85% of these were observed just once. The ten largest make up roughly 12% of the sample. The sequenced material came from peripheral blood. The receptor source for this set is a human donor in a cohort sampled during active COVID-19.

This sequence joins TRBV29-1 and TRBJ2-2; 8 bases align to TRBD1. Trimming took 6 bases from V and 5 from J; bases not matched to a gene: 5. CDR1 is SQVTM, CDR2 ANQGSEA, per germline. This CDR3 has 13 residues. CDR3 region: CSVLTGETGELFF. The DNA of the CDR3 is TGCAGCGTCCTGACAGGGGAGACCGGGGAGCTGTTTTTT.

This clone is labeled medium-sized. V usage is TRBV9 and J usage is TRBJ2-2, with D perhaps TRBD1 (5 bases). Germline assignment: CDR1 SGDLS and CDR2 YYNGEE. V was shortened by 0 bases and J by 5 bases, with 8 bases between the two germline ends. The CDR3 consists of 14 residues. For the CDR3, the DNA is TGTGCCAGCAGCGTAGTGGCAGGGACCGGGGAGCTGTTTTTT. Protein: CASSVVAGTGELFF.

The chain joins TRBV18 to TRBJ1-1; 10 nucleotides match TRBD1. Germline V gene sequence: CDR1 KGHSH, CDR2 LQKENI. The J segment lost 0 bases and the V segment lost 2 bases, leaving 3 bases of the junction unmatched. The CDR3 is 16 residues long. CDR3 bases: TGTGCCAGCTCACCAGCAGGACAGGGGGTGAACACTGAAGCTTTCTTT. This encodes CASSPAGQGVNTEAFF.

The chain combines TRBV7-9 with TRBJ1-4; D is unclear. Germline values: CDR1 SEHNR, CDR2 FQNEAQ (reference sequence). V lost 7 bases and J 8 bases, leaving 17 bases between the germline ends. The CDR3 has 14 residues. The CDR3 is CASTLRTRGEKLFF. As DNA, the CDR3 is TGTGCCAGCACTCTCCGGACTAGAGGGGAAAAACTGTTTTTT.

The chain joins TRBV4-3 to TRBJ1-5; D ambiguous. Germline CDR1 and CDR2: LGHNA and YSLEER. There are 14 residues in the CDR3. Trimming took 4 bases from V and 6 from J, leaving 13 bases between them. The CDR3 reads CASSRLLRGQPQHF. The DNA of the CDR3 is TGCGCCAGCAGCCGCCTTCTCCGGGGTCAGCCCCAGCATTTT.

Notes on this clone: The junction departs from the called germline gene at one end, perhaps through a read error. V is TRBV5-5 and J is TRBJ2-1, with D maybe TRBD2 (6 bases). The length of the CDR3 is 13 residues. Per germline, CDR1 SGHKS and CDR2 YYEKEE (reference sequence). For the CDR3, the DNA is TGTGCCAGCGGTAGCGGAGGGTACACTGAGCAGTTCTTC. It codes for CASGSGGYTEQFF.

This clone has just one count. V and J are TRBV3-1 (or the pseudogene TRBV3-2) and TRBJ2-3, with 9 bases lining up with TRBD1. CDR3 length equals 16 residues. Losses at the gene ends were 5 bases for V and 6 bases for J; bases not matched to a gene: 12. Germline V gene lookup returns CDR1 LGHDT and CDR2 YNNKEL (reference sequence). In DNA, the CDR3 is TGTGCCAGCAGCGGACCGGGACAGGGCACCGGCGATACGCAGTATTTT. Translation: CASSGPGQGTGDTQYF.

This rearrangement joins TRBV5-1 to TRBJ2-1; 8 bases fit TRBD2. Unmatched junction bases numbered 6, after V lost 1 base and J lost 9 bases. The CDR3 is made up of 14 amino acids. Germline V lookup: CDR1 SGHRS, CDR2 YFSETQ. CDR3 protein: CASSLTSAGGEQFF. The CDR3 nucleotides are TGCGCCAGCAGCTTGACGTCTGCGGGAGGTGAGCAGTTCTTC.

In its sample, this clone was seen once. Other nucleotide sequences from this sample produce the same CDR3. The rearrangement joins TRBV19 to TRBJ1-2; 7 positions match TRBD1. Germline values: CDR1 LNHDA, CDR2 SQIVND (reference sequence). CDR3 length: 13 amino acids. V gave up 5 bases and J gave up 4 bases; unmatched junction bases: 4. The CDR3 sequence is CASSVTGSYGYTF. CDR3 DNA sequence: TGTGCCAGTAGTGTGACAGGGTCCTATGGCTACACCTTC.